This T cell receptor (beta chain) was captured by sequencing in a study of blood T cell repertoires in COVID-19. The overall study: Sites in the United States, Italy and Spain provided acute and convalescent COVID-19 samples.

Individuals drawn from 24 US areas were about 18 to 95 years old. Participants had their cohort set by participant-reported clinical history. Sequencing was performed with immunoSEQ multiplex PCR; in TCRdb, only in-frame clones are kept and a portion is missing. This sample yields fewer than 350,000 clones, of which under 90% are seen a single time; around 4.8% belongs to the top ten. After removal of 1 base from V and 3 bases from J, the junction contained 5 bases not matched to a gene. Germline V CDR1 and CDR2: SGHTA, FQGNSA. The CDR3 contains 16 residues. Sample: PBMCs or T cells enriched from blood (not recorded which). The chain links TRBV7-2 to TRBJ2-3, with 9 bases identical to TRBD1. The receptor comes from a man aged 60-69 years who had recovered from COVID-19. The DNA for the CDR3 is TGTGCCAGCAGCTTAGTTGGGGGACAGGGAACAGATACGCAGTATTTT. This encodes CASSLVGGQGTDTQYF.